One and the same sample provided the 13 T cell receptor beta chains below, sequenced in a study of OX40 agonist ivuxolimab in advanced cancers. The method was immunoSEQ multiplex PCR; TCRdb's version includes in-frame clones alone and lacks a portion of them. The sample gives over 65,000 clones, over 75% of which show up once; 0.27% is in the top ten. The sequenced sample was CD4+ or CD8+ T cells sorted from blood, obtained in a trial of the OX40 agonist ivuxolimab. These receptors originate from an adult with an advanced solid tumor such as melanoma, head and neck, liver or kidney cancer.

The chain carries TRBV6-1 and TRBJ1-1, with 8 bases fitting TRBD1. The CDR3 consists of 14 residues. J gave up 7 bases and V 5 bases, and 9 bases lay outside the gene matches. Germline CDR1 is MNHNS and CDR2 is SASEGT. The CDR3 protein is CASSLQGVGYEAFF. In DNA, the CDR3 is TGTGCCAGCAGTTTACAGGGGGTGGGATATGAAGCTTTCTTT.

V gene TRBV4-1 combines with J gene TRBJ2-7; TRBD2 might be the D (5 bases). Germline CDR1 and CDR2: MGHRA and YSYEKL. V was pared by 0 bases and J by 2 bases, with 11 bases between. The CDR3 totals 15 residues. This CDR3 reads CASSQDSGSPYEQYF. The CDR3 DNA reads as TGCGCCAGCAGCCAAGATTCGGGATCCCCCTACGAGCAGTACTTC.

The chain carries TRBV28 and TRBJ1-2; 8 bases fit TRBD1. V lost 10 bases to trimming and J lost 4 bases; unmatched junction nucleotides: 8. CDR1 and CDR2 from the germline V gene are MDHEN and SYDVKM. The CDR3 totals 13 residues. In nucleotides, the CDR3 is TGTGCCATCCTTAGGACAGGGCTCTATGGCTACACCTTC. It specifies CAILRTGLYGYTF.

The gene calls are TRBV4-2 and TRBJ1-5, with 7 bases aligning to TRBD1. Trimming took 0 bases from V and 4 from J; bases not matched to a gene: 3. Germline V gives CDR1 LGHNA, CDR2 YNFKEQ. This CDR3 region has 15 residues. The CDR3 is CASSQDLQGNQPQHF. The CDR3 DNA reads TGTGCCAGCAGCCAAGATTTACAGGGGAATCAGCCCCAGCATTTT.

The count of this clone is one. CDR3: CASSLRQVALNGYTF. For the CDR3, the DNA is TGTGCCAGCAGCTTAAGGCAGGTAGCCCTGAATGGCTACACCTTC. The genes are TRBV7-2 and TRBJ1-2, with D uncertain. The V gene's germline CDR1 is SGHTA and CDR2 FQGNSA. V dropped 2 bases and J dropped 6 bases, with 16 bases sitting between them. This CDR3 is built from 15 residues.

The chain uses TRBV18 and TRBJ2-3, with no clear D. Germline V CDR1 and CDR2: KGHSH, LQKENI. The CDR3 runs to 12 residues. Trimming shortened V by 2 bases and J by 4 bases, and 4 bases separated the two germline ends. CDR3 region: CASSPGADTQYF. The CDR3 DNA reads TGTGCCAGCTCACCAGGGGCAGATACGCAGTATTTT.

The chain carries TRBV6-4 and TRBJ2-1; 9 nucleotides line up with TRBD2. The length of the CDR3 is 15 residues. Germline CDR1 is MRHNA and CDR2 is SNTAGT. J was trimmed by 8 bases and V by 2 bases; bases with no gene match: 7. Here the CDR3 reads CASSDTHSGSYEQFF. Written as DNA, the CDR3 is TGTGCCAGCAGTGACACTCATAGCGGGAGTTATGAGCAGTTCTTC.

The rearrangement links TRBV18 to TRBJ2-7; D perhaps matches TRBD1 (5 bases). Trimming pared 1 base from V and 5 bases from J, leaving 9 bases between. This CDR3 region has 13 residues. Germline CDR1 and CDR2: KGHSH and LQKENI. The CDR3 region is CASSPQSGNEQYF. DNA of the CDR3: TGTGCCAGCTCACCACAATCAGGGAACGAGCAGTACTTC.

The chain carries TRBV7-9 and TRBJ2-1; no reliable D call. This CDR3 has 14 residues. V was shortened by 3 bases and J by 9 bases, with 15 bases between the two germline ends. The germline V gene encodes CDR1 SEHNR and CDR2 FQNEAQ (reference sequence). In nucleotides, the CDR3 is TGTGCCAGCAGCTTTTCGGTGTGGAAGGCTGAGCAGTTCTTC. Translating gives CASSFSVWKAEQFF.

Worth noting for this clone: The same CDR3 also results from other DNA sequences found in this sample. DNA of the CDR3: TGTGCCAGCAGTGTCGGACAGCATCCTGGAAACACCATATATTTT. This translates into CASSVGQHPGNTIYF. The V gene is TRBV25-1, the J gene TRBJ1-3; the D gene is possibly TRBD1 (6 bases). This CDR3 has 15 residues. V was shortened by 4 bases and J by 2 bases, with 12 bases between the two germline ends. Per germline, CDR1 MGHDK and CDR2 SYGVNS.

V usage is TRBV18 and J usage is TRBJ2-2, with TRBD1 matching over 9 bases. The CDR3 runs to 18 residues. The V gene end was trimmed by 3 bases and the J gene end by 1 base; junction bases not matched to a gene: 9. Germline lookup yields CDR1 KGHSH and CDR2 LQKENI. In DNA form, the CDR3 reads TGTGCCAGCTCACCGCTGGGACAGGGTTCCATGAACACCGGGGAGCTGTTTTTT. The encoded protein is CASSPLGQGSMNTGELFF.

The chain recombines TRBV11-2 with TRBJ2-3, with 14 positions matching TRBD2. V shed 5 bases, J shed 10 bases, and the junction held 5 bases outside the gene matches. Germline CDR1 reads SGHAT; CDR2 reads FQNNGV. The CDR3 loop spans 14 amino acids. CDR3 protein: CASSQGTSGSSQYF. As DNA, the CDR3 is TGTGCCAGCAGCCAAGGGACTAGCGGGAGTTCGCAGTATTTT.

V gene TRBV7-2 combines with J gene TRBJ1-2; no firm D call. The CDR3 has 14 amino acids. Germline V gives CDR1 SGHTA, CDR2 FQGNSA. Trimming took off 0 bases at V and 6 bases at J, with 11 bases between the two ends. This CDR3 is CASSLAATDHGYTF. DNA of the CDR3: TGTGCCAGCAGCTTAGCAGCGACGGACCATGGCTACACCTTC.